Below, 8 T cell receptor beta chains from the same sample are listed, as sequenced in a study of shared clonotypes between healthy human individuals. Profiling relied on immunoSEQ multiplex PCR, and the TCRdb table lists in-frame clones only, not all of them. The sample has around 1,900,000 clones, 80% to 95% seen once. Terminally differentiated effector memory CD45RA+ cells were left out of the naive CD8 fraction, which was CD45RO-negative and positively selected for CCR7. What was sequenced was naive CD8+ T cells from PBMCs. Receptors originate from a young man in good health. Some clones in this sample may be carry-over from other donors' samples.

The chain carries TRBV7-9 and TRBJ2-7; the D is unclear. The CDR3 sequence is 13 residues long. V was trimmed by 2 bases and J by 5 bases, leaving 10 bases between them. Germline V gene lookup returns CDR1 SEHNR and CDR2 FQNEAQ (reference sequence). The CDR3 loop is CASSLSTRHEQYF. The DNA for the CDR3 is TGTGCCAGCAGCTTATCCACACGTCACGAGCAGTACTTC.

This clone was recorded once. V is TRBV27 and J is TRBJ2-3, with a possible D match to TRBD1 (6 bases). The V end lost 4 bases, the J end lost 0 bases, and 8 bases lay between the germline ends. CDR3 length: 14 residues. Per germline, CDR1 MNHEY and CDR2 SMNVEV (reference sequence). The DNA of the CDR3 is TGTGCCAGCAGTTGGGACATGAGCACAGATACGCAGTATTTT. It encodes CASSWDMSTDTQYF.

DNA of the CDR3: TGTGCCACCAGCAGAGCCAGGCAGATTAATGAAAAACTGTTTTTT. Translation gives CATSRARQINEKLFF. V and J are TRBV15 and TRBJ1-4, with unresolved D. V lost 1 base and J 4 bases, leaving 10 bases between the germline ends. Germline V lookup: CDR1 LNHNV, CDR2 YYDKDF (reference sequence). This CDR3 region has 15 residues. Full variable domain (outside the CDR3, taken from reference TRBV15 and TRBJ1-4): DAMVIQNPRYQVTQFGKPVTLSCSQTLNHNVMYWYQQKSSQAPKLLFHYYDKDFNNEADTPDNFQSRRPNTSFCFLDIRSPGLGDTAMYLCATSRARQINEKLFFGSGTQLSVL.

The count of this clone is one. The V call is TRBV5-4, the J call TRBJ2-1; 9 bases are shared with TRBD2. The V gene's germline CDR1 is SGHNT and CDR2 YYREEE (reference sequence). This CDR3 is built from 15 residues. J gave up 5 bases and V 3 bases, and 6 bases lay outside the gene matches. The CDR3 sequence: CASSSGLAADNEQFF. DNA of the CDR3: TGTGCCAGCAGCTCGGGACTAGCAGCTGACAATGAGCAGTTCTTC.

The chain couples TRBV7-9 to TRBJ1-5; 8 bases fit TRBD1. This CDR3 region has 15 residues. CDR1 and CDR2 (germline): SEHNR, FQNEAQ (reference sequence). J was trimmed by 6 bases and V by 4 bases; bases with no gene match: 8. CDR3 nucleotides: TGTGCCAGCAGCTCTACGGACAGGGTCGGTCAGCCCCAGCATTTT. Amino acid sequence: CASSSTDRVGQPQHF.

This chain joins TRBV13 and TRBJ2-5, with 10 bases fitting TRBD1. J was trimmed by 5 bases and V by 5 bases; bases with no gene match: 11. From germline, CDR1 is PRHDT and CDR2 FYEKMQ (reference sequence). The CDR3 runs to 16 residues. The CDR3, as DNA: TGTGCCAGCAGCCGGAAGGGACAGGGGTTGACTGAGACCCAGTACTTC. Its translation: CASSRKGQGLTETQYF.

This clone has a single count. The rearrangement links TRBV21-1 to TRBJ1-5; TRBD1, the table's D call, lacks a check against the DNA. TRBV21-1 is a pseudogene locus. This CDR3 spans 13 amino acids. This CDR3 reads CASPRRGQQPQHF. CDR3 nucleotides: TGTGCCAGCCCCCGCAGGGGGCAACAGCCCCAGCATTTT.

The rearrangement uses TRBV4-1 and TRBJ1-4; D unresolved. Per the germline V gene, CDR1 is MGHRA and CDR2 is YSYEKL. Deletions cut 7 bases from V and 4 bases from J, with 10 bases between. This CDR3 region has 13 residues. This chain's CDR3 is CASTGWNNEKLFF. In DNA form, the CDR3 reads TGCGCCAGCACAGGTTGGAATAATGAAAAACTGTTTTTT.